The 7 T cell receptor beta chains reported below all come from one sample, sequenced in a study of T cell repertoires in cytomegalovirus infection. In TCRdb, the reads were re-called with MiXCR into one record per CDR3 protein. The table lists fewer than 1,000,000 distinct CDR3 sequences, roughly 31% of them singletons. For these receptors, no antigen is known. The specimen comprised cultured CD8+ T cells from PBMCs, sampled from culture after CMV antigen stimulation. The source of these receptors is a human donor in good health (CMV status not recorded). Some clones in this sample may be carry-over from other donors' samples.

Only a few counts were recorded for this clonotype. The V call is TRBV6-5, the J call TRBJ2-2; D assignment may be TRBD1 or TRBD2 (5 bases each). V shed 0 bases and J shed 0 bases, with 11 bases lying between them. The CDR3 has 17 amino acids. The germline V gene has CDR1 MNHEY and CDR2 SVGAGI. In DNA, the CDR3 is TGTGCCAGCAGTTACTCGAGAGGGGACCCGAACACCGGGGAGCTGTTTTTT. As protein: CASSYSRGDPNTGELFF.

The chain carries TRBV20-1 and TRBJ2-1, with D possibly being TRBD2 (6 bases). This CDR3 has 15 amino acids. With 3 bases removed from V and 8 bases from J, the gap between germline ends came to 20 bases. Germline V gives CDR1 DFQATT, CDR2 SNEGSKA (reference sequence). In nucleotides, the CDR3 is TGCAGTGCTAGGGACCGGGCAGTGGGGGGAGATGAGCAGTTCTTC. Residues: CSARDRAVGGDEQFF.

This clonotype has only a few counts. This chain joins TRBV7-9 and TRBJ2-1; D is undetermined. V lost 0 bases to trimming and J lost 0 bases, with 12 bases between them. Germline V lookup: CDR1 SEHNR, CDR2 FQNEAQ (reference sequence). CDR3 size: 17 residues. In DNA, the CDR3 is TGTGCCAGCAGCTTAGCGTCCTCTTTGACCTCCTACAATGAGCAGTTCTTC. Translated: CASSLASSLTSYNEQFF.

J is TRBJ1-1 and V is TRBV27; D perhaps matches TRBD1 (6 bases). The V and J ends lost 4 bases and 3 bases respectively, with 12 bases between them. The germline gives CDR1 MNHEY, CDR2 SMNVEV (reference sequence). This CDR3 region has 14 residues. CDR3 residues: CASSSIRGYTEAFF. As DNA, the CDR3 is TGTGCCAGCAGTTCCATAAGGGGGTACACTGAAGCTTTCTTT.

This clonotype showed up just once. At one boundary the junction diverges from the germline segment, which might be a read error. The gene calls are TRBV27 and TRBJ1-5; 7 nucleotides align to TRBD1. Per germline, CDR1 MNHEY and CDR2 SMNVEV (reference sequence). This CDR3 has 19 residues. The CDR3: CVSSGTAGGMVYSNQPQHF. CDR3 coding DNA: TGTGTCAGCAGTGGGACAGCGGGGGGCATGGTCTATAGCAATCAGCCCCAGCATTTT.

The V and J genes are TRBV12-3 or TRBV12-4 and TRBJ2-3; 7 bases map to TRBD1. The CDR3 loop spans 16 amino acids. With 5 bases clipped from V and 7 bases from J, the junction kept 15 bases outside the gene matches. The CDR3 is CASSTSGTAIANTQYF. CDR3 nucleotides: TGTGCCAGCAGTACCTCCGGGACAGCAATCGCGAATACGCAGTATTTT.

The chain combines TRBV15 with TRBJ1-2; D is perhaps TRBD1 (5 bases). This CDR3 contains 14 residues. V was shortened by 1 base and J by 9 bases, with 15 bases between the two germline ends. Germline CDR1 is LNHNV and CDR2 is YYDKDF (reference sequence). The DNA for the CDR3 is TGTGCCACCAGCAGAGGAGGGGTTTGGGTGAGCTACACCTTC. The encoded protein is CATSRGGVWVSYTF.